The present TCR beta chain was sequenced within a study of T-cell memory formation after mild COVID-19. With constant-segment primers, 5'RACE yielded cDNA libraries of TCR alpha and TCR beta that carried sample barcodes and UMIs. TCRdb called the 5' RACE reads again in MiXCR, with one record for every CDR3 protein. The sample has hundreds of thousands of distinct CDR3 sequences; over 15% are singletons. Points from the study as a whole: Clones that contracted from day 15 to 85 had balanced CD4/CD8; later expanders were CD4+ biased. Chiefly within CM and EM were the contracting CD4+ clones; CD8+ ones were within EMRA.

The V gene's germline CDR1 is MGHRA and CDR2 YSYEKL. The CDR3 is 14 amino acids. Trimming left V 4 bases short and J 5 bases short, with 15 bases between. A remark on this clonotype: Its antigen is unknown.

The chain couples TRBV4-1 to TRBJ2-7; possibly TRBD1 or TRBD2 for D (6 bases each). Specimen: PBMCs or a T cell subset sorted from them (not recorded which). This clonotype originated in a man between 18 and 29 years old who had mild COVID-19 (a few samples of this study predate the infection). Cell type and time point are not known. The CDR3 region has the DNA TGCGCCAGCAGCCCCCGGGGGCGGGTGCACGAGCAGTACTTC. It specifies CASSPRGRVHEQYF.